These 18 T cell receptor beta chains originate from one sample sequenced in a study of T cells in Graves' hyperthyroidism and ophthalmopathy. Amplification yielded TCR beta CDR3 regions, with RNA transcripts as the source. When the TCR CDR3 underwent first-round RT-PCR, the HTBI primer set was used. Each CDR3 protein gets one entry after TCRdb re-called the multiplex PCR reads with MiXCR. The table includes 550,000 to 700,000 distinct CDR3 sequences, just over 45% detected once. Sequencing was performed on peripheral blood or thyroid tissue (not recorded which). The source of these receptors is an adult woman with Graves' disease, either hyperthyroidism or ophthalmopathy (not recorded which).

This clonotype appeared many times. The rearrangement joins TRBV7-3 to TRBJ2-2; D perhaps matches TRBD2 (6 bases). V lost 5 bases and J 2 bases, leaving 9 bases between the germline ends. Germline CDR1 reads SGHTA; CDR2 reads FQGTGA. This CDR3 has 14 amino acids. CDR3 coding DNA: TGTGCCAGCAGCGCGGGACGAAACACCGGGGAGCTGTTTTTT. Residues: CASSAGRNTGELFF.

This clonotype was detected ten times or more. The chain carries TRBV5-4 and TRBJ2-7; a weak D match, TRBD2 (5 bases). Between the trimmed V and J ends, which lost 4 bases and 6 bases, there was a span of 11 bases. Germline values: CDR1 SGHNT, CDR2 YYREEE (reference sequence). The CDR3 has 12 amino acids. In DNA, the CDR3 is TGTGCCAGCAGCCCTAGCCTTGGCGAGCAGTACTTC. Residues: CASSPSLGEQYF.

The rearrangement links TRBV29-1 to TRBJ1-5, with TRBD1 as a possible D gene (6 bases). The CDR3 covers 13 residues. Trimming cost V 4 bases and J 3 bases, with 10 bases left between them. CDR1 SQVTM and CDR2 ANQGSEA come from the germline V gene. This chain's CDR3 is CSVGQAINQPQHF. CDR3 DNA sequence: TGCAGCGTTGGACAGGCGATCAATCAGCCCCAGCATTTT.

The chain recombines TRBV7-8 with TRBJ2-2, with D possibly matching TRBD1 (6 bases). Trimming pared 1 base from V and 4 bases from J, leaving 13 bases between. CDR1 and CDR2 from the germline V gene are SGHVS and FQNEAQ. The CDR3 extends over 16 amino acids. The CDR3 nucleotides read TGTGCCAGCAGCTTAGTAGGGACACCCTTCACCGGGGAGCTGTTTTTT. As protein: CASSLVGTPFTGELFF.

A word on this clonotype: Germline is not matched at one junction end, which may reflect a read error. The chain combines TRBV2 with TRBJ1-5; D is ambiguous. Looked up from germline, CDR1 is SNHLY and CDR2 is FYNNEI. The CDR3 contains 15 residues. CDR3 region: CASDLAGVGNEPQHF. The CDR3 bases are TGTGCCAGCGACTTAGCGGGTGTGGGCAATGAGCCCCAGCATTTT.

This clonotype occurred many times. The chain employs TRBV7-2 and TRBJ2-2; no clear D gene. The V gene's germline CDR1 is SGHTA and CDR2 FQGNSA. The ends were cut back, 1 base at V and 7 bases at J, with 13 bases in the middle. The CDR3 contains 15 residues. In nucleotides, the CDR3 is TGTGCCAGCAGCTTAGTAAGGCCAATAGACGGGGAGCTGTTTTTT. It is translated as CASSLVRPIDGELFF.

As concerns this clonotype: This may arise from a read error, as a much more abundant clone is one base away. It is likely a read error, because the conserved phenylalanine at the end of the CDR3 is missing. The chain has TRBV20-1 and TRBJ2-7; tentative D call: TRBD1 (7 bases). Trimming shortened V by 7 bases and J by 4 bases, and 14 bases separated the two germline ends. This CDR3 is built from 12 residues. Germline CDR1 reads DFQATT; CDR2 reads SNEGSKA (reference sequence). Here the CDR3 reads CSGRGPRYEQYL. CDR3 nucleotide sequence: TGCAGTGGGAGGGGGCCCCGATACGAGCAGTACCTC.

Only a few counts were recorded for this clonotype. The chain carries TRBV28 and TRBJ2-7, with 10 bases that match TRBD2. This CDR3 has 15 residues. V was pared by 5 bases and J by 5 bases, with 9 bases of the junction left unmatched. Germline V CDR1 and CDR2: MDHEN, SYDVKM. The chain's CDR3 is CASSTHGLAENEQYF. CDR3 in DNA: TGTGCCAGCAGTACTCACGGACTAGCGGAAAACGAGCAGTACTTC.

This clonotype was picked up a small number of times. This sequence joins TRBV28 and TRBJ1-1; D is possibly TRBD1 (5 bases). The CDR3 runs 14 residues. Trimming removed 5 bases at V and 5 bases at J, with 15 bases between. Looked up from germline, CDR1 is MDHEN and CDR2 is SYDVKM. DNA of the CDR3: TGTGCCAGCAGTAACCGACGGAGGGGAACTGAAGCTTTCTTT. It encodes CASSNRRRGTEAFF.

DNA of the CDR3: TGCAGTGCTAGAATGGACAGGGGCTTTCCTGAAGCTTTCTTT. This encodes CSARMDRGFPEAFF. The chain links TRBV20-1 to TRBJ1-1; the match to TRBD1 covers 9 bases. The germline gives CDR1 DFQATT, CDR2 SNEGSKA (reference sequence). CDR3 size: 14 residues. J was trimmed by 6 bases and V by 2 bases; bases with no gene match: 7.

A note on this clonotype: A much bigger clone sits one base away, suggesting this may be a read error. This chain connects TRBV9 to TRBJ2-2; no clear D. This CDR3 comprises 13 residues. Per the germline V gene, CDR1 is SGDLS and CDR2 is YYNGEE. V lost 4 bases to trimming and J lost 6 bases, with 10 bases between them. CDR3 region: CASSCPPPGELFF. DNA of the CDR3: TGTGCCAGCAGCTGCCCCCCCCCCGGGGAGCTGTTTTTT.

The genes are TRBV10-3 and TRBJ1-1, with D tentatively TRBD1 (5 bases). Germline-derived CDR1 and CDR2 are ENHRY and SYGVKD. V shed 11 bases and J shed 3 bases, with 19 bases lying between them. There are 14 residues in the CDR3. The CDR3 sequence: CAASPRGFDTEAFF. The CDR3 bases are TGTGCCGCTTCTCCAAGGGGTTTCGACACTGAAGCTTTCTTT.

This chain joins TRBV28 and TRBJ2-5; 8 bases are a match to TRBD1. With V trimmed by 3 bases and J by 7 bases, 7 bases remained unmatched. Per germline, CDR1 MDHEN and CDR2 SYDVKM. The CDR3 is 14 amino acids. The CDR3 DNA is TGTGCCAGCAGTTTTTCCCAGGGGACAGGGACCCAGTACTTC. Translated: CASSFSQGTGTQYF.

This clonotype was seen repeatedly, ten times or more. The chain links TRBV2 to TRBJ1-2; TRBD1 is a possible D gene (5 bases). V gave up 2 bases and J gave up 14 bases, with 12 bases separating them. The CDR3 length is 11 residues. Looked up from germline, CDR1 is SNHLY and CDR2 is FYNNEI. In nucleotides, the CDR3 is TGTGCCAGCAGTGAAACAGGCACGGAAACCTTC. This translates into CASSETGTETF.

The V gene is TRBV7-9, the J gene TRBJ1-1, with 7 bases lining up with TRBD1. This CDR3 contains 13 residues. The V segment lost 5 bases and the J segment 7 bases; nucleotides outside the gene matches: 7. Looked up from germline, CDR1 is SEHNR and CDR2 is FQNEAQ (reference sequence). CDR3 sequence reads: CASSPRGNNEAFF. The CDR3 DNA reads TGTGCCAGCAGCCCCAGGGGGAATAATGAAGCTTTCTTT.

CDR3 sequence reads: CASTGDYEHF. The CDR3, as DNA: TGTGCCAGCACGGGGGACTACGAGCATTTT. The rearrangement uses TRBV6-5 and TRBJ1-5; a weak D match, TRBD1 (5 bases). V lost 7 bases and J 14 bases, leaving 12 bases between the germline ends. The CDR3 length is 10 residues. From germline, CDR1 is MNHEY and CDR2 SVGAGI.

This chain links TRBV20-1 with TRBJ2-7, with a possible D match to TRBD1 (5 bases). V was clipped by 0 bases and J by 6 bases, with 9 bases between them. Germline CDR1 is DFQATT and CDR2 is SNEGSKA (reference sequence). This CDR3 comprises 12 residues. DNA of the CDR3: TGCAGTGCTAGAGATGAGACAGTCGAGCAGTACTTC. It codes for CSARDETVEQYF.

The CDR3 nucleotides read TGTGCCAGCAGCTTCCGACAGGGGGTAAATACGCAGTATTTT. Translating it yields CASSFRQGVNTQYF. The chain recombines TRBV7-2 with TRBJ2-3; 9 nucleotides agree with TRBD1. V was pared by 3 bases and J by 7 bases, with 5 bases of the junction left unmatched. The CDR3 runs 14 residues. Germline lookup yields CDR1 SGHTA and CDR2 FQGNSA. Complete variable domain (other parts from reference TRBV7-2 and TRBJ2-3): GAGVSQSPSNKVTEKGKDVELRCDPISGHTALYWYRQSLGQGLEFLIYFQGNSAPDKSGLPSDRFSAERTGGSVSTLTIQRTQQEDSAVYLCASSFRQGVNTQYFGPGTRLTVL.